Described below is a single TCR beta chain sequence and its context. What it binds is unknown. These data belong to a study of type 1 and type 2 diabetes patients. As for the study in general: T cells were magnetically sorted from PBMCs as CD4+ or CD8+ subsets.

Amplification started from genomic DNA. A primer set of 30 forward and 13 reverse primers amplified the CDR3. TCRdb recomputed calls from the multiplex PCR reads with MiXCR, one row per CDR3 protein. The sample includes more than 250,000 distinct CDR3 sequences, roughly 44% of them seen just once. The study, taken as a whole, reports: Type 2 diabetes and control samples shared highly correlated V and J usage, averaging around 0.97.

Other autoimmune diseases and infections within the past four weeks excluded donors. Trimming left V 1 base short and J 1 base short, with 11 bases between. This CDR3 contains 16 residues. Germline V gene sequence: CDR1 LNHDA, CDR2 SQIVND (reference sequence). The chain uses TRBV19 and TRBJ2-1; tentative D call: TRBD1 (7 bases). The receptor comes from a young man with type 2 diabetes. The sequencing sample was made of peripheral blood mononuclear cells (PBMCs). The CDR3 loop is CASSIAAGGSYNEQFF. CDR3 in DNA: TGTGCCAGTAGTATAGCAGCAGGGGGGTCCTACAATGAGCAGTTCTTC.